This T cell receptor (beta chain) derives from a study of cytomegalovirus exposure and HLA in healthy donors. Study results and caveats: Follow-up analysis later connected one missense variant in DCLRE1C with trimming of TCR beta V- and J-genes.

Comments on this clone: The antigen remains undetermined.

The germline gives CDR1 SGHTA, CDR2 FQGNSA. This CDR3 spans 13 amino acids. V lost 5 bases and J lost 1, with 7 bases in between. The PCR used 60 Vbeta and 13 Jbeta primers. Produced via immunoSEQ multiplex PCR; TCRdb's table is partial and in-frame only. Across some 75,000 clones, the top ten clones capture around 7.5% of the sample. The chain uses TRBV7-2 and TRBJ2-3, with D perhaps matching TRBD2 (6 bases). Material: PBMCs. The sequence derives from a female donor in good health and CMV-seropositive. The DNA for the CDR3 is TGTGCCAGCAGCCCTAGCGGCACAGATACGCAGTATTTT. Amino acids: CASSPSGTDTQYF.